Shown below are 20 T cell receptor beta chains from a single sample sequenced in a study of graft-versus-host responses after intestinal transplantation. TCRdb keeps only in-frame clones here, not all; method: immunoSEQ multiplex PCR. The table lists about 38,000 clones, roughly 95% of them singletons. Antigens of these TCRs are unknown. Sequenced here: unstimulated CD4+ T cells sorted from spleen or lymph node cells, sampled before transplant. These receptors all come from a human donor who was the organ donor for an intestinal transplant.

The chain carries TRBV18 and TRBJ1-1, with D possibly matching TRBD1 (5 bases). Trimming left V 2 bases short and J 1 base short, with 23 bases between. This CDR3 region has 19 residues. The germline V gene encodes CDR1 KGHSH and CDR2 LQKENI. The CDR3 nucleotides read TGTGCCAGCTCACCAATCGAACTAGTGGCAGGGTCTAGGAACACTGAAGCTTTCTTT. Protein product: CASSPIELVAGSRNTEAFF.

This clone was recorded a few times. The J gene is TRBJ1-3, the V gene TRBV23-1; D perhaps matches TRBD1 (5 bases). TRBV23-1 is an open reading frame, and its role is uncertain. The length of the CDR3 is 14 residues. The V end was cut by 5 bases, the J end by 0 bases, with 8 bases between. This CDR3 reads CASSAGASGNTIYF. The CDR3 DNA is TGCGCCAGCAGTGCCGGGGCCTCTGGAAACACCATATATTTT.

The CDR3 here is CASSGGGFTEAFF. The DNA of the CDR3 is TGTGCCAGTAGCGGGGGGGGATTCACTGAAGCTTTCTTT. The gene calls are TRBV19 and TRBJ1-1; possibly TRBD1 for D (5 bases). V gave up 6 bases and J gave up 4 bases, with 12 bases separating them. CDR3 length: 13 amino acids. The germline gives CDR1 LNHDA, CDR2 SQIVND (reference sequence).

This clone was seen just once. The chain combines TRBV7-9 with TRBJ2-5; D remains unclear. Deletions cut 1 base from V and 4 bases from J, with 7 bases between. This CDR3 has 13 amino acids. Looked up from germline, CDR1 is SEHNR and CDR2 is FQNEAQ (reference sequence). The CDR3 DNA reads TGTGCCAGCAGCTTAGTGGGCCCAGAGACCCAGTACTTC. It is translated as CASSLVGPETQYF.

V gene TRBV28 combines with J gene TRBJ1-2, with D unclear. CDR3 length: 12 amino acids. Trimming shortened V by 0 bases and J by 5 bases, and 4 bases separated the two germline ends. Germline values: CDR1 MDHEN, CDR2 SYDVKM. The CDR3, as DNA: TGTGCCAGCAGTTTATGGCAGTATGGCTACACCTTC. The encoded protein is CASSLWQYGYTF.

The DNA for the CDR3 is TGTGCCAGCAGCTCCCCTAGTTACTATACGCAGTATTTT. Protein sequence: CASSSPSYYTQYF. V gene TRBV7-2 combines with J gene TRBJ2-3; no reliable D call. Looked up from germline, CDR1 is SGHTA and CDR2 is FQGNSA. The V gene lost 4 bases and the J gene lost 7 bases, with 12 bases spanning the gap. The CDR3 spans 13 residues.

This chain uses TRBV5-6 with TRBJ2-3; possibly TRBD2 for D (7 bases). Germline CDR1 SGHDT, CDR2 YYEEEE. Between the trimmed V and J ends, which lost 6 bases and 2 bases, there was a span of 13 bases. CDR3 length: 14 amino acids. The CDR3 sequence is CASIRGGTTDTQYF. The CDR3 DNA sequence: TGTGCCAGCATTAGGGGGGGAACCACAGATACGCAGTATTTT.

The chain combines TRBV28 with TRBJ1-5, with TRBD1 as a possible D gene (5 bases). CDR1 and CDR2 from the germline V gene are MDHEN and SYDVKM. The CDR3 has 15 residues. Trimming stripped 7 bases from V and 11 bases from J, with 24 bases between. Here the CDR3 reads CASTKSGTLRVTQHF. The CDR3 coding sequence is TGTGCCAGCACCAAATCGGGGACCTTAAGGGTGACCCAGCATTTT.

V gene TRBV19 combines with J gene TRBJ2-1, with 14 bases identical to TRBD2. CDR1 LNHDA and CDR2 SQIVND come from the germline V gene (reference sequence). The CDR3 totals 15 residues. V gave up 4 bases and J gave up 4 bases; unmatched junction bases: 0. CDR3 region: CASSRLAGGYNEQFF. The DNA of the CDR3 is TGTGCCAGTAGTAGACTAGCGGGGGGGTACAATGAGCAGTTCTTC.

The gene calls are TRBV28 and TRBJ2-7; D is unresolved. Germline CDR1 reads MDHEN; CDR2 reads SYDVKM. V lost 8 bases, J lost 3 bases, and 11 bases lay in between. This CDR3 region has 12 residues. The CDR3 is CASQTPGYEQYF. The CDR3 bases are TGTGCCAGCCAGACTCCAGGCTACGAGCAGTACTTC.

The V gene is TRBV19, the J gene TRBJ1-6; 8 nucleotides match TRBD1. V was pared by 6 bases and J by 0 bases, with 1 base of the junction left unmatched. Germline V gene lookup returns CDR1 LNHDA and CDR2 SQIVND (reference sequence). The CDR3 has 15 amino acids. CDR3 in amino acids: CASSTGGSYNSPLHF. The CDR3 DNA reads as TGTGCCAGTAGCACAGGGGGCTCCTATAATTCACCCCTCCACTTT.

CDR3 protein: CASSLMGPPTGELFF. The CDR3 DNA is TGTGCCAGCAGCTTAATGGGGCCCCCCACCGGGGAGCTGTTTTTT. The genes are TRBV7-3 and TRBJ2-2; tentatively, D is TRBD1 (5 bases). In germline, CDR1 is SGHTA, CDR2 FQGTGA. This CDR3 is 15 amino acids long. Trimming removed 1 base at V and 4 bases at J, with 10 bases between. The full variable domain, its missing parts supplied by reference TRBV7-3 and TRBJ2-2, is GAGVSQTPSNKVTEKGKYVELRCDPISGHTALYWYRQSLGQGPEFLIYFQGTGAADDSGLPNDRFFAVRPEGSVSTLKIQRTERGDSAVYLCASSLMGPPTGELFFGEGSRLTVL.

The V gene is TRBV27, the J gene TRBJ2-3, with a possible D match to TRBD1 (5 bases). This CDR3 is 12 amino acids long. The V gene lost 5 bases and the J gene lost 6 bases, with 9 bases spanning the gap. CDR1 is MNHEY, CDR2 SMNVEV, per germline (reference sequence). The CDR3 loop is CASSPPGDTQYF. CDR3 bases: TGTGCCAGCAGTCCCCCAGGGGATACGCAGTATTTT.

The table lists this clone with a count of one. DNA for the CDR3: TGTGCCAGCAGTTTACTTTGGGGGGGCGTTGGCTACACCTTC. This sequence encodes CASSLLWGGVGYTF. This rearrangement joins TRBV28 to TRBJ1-2, with D perhaps matching TRBD1 (6 bases). The CDR3 length is 14 residues. Trimming left V 2 bases short and J 7 bases short, with 14 bases between. Per the germline V gene, CDR1 is MDHEN and CDR2 is SYDVKM.

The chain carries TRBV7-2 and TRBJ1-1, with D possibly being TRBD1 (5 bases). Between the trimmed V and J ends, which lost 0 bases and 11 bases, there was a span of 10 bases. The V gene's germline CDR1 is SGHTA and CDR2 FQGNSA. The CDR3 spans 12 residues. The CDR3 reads CASSLAFGGAFF. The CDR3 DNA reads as TGTGCCAGCAGCTTAGCATTCGGGGGGGCTTTCTTT. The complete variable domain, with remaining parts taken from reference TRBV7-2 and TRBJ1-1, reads GAGVSQSPSNKVTEKGKDVELRCDPISGHTALYWYRQSLGQGLEFLIYFQGNSAPDKSGLPSDRFSAERTGGSVSTLTIQRTQQEDSAVYLCASSLAFGGAFFGQGTRLTVV.

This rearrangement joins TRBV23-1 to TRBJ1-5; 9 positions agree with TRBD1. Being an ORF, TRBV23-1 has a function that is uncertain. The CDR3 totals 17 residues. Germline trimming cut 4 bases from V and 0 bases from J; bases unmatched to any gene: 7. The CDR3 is CASSPHPGQGSNQPQHF. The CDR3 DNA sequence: TGCGCCAGCAGTCCACATCCGGGACAGGGTAGCAATCAGCCCCAGCATTTT.

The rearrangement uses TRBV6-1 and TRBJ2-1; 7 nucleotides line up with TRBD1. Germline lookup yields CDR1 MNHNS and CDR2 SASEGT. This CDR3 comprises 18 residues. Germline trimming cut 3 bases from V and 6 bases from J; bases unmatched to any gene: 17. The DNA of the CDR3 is TGTGCCAGCAGTGATGACCGGGACAGACCGGGGCCACTCAATGAGCAGTTCTTC. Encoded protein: CASSDDRDRPGPLNEQFF.

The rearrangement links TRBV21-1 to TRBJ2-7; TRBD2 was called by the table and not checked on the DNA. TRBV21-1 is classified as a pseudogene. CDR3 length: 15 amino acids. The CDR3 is CASSSHSGRSYEQYF. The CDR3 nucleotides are TGTGCCAGCAGCTCCCATAGCGGGAGGTCCTACGAGCAGTACTTC.

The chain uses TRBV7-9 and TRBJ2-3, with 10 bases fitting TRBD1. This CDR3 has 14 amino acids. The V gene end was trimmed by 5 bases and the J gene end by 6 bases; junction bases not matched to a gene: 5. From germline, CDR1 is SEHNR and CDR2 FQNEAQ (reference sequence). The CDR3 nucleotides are TGTGCCAGCAGCAGGGACAGGGGACGGGATACGCAGTATTTT. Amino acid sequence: CASSRDRGRDTQYF.

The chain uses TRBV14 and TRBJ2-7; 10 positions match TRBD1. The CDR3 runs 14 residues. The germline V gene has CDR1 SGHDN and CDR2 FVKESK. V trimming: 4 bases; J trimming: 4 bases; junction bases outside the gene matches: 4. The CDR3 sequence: CASSPGQGGYEQYF. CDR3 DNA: TGTGCCAGCAGCCCAGGACAGGGGGGTTACGAGCAGTACTTC.